The clone carrying this T cell receptor beta chain has only a few counts. Its antigen is still unknown. The record originates from a study of cytomegalovirus exposure and HLA in healthy donors. General study results and limits: Exclusion applied to some V segments, including TRBV6-2 and TRBV6-3, as they were indistinguishable.

60 Vbeta and 13 Jbeta primers were used in PCR. Profiling relied on immunoSEQ multiplex PCR, and the TCRdb table lists in-frame clones only, not all of them. The data contain around 170,000 clones, roughly 80% of them seen just once; the ten biggest clones take up approximately 6.3%. The V end was cut by 3 bases, the J end by 3 bases, with 8 bases between. Germline V lookup: CDR1 KGHSH, CDR2 LQKENI. CDR3 size: 13 residues. The sequenced material came from PBMCs. The TCR originated in a man aged 35 to 55 in good health and CMV-seropositive. The genes are TRBV18 and TRBJ1-2; tentative D call: TRBD1 (5 bases). In DNA form, the CDR3 reads TGTGCCAGCTCACCTAGGGGTGACTATGGCTACACCTTC. Translated, it gives CASSPRGDYGYTF. The complete variable domain, with remaining parts taken from reference TRBV18 and TRBJ1-2, reads NAGVMQNPRHLVRRRGQEARLRCSPMKGHSHVYWYRQLPEEGLKFMVYLQKENIIDESGMPKERFSAEFPKEGPSILRIQQVVRGDSAAYFCASSPRGDYGYTFGSGTRLTVV.